This T cell receptor beta chain was profiled in a study of cytomegalovirus exposure and HLA in healthy donors. Across the whole study: The study's early data release held 75 million to 95 million unique TCRs from HLA-typed donors. Whole-study findings and limits: Further analysis was carried out later, and it showed several of the most significant clusters appearing linked to common viral pathogens.

PCR used 60 Vbeta primers and 13 Jbeta primers. Profiling relied on immunoSEQ multiplex PCR, and the TCRdb table lists in-frame clones only, not all of them. The table shows around 150,000 clones, with approximately 80% occurring only once. Germline V gene data show CDR1 as SGHTA and CDR2 as FQGNSA. The CDR3 totals 11 residues. The V end was cut by 5 bases, the J end by 8 bases, with 7 bases between. With regard to this clone: Antigen unknown.

The TCR sequence derives from a male donor in good health and CMV-seropositive. The sample taken for sequencing was PBMCs. V and J are TRBV7-2 and TRBJ2-4; no definite D call. CDR3: CASSPTDIQYF. In DNA, the CDR3 is TGTGCCAGCAGCCCAACGGACATTCAGTACTTC.